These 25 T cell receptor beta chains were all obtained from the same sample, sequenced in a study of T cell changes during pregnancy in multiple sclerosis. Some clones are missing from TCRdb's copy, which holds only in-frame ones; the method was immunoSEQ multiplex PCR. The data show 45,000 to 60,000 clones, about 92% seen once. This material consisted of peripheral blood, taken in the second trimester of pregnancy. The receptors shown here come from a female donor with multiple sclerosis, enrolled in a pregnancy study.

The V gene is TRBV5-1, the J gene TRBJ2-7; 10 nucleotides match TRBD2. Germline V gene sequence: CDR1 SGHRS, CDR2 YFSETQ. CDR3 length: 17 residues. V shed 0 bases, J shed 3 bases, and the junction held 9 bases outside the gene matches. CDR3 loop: CASSLEILAGTLYEQYF. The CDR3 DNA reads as TGCGCCAGCAGCTTGGAAATACTAGCGGGAACGCTCTACGAGCAGTACTTC.

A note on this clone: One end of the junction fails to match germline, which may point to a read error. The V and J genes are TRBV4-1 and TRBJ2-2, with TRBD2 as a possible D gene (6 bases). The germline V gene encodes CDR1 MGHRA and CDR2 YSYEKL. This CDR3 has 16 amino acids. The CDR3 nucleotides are TGCGCCAGCACCCAAGAACAGCGGGTGAACACCGGGGAGCTGTTTTTT. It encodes CASTQEQRVNTGELFF.

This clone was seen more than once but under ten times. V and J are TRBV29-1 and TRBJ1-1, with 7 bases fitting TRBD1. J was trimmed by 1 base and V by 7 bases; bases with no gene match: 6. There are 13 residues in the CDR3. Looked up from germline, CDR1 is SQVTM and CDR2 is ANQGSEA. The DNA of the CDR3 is TGCAGCGCCAACAGGGGAGGGAACACTGAAGCTTTCTTT. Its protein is CSANRGGNTEAFF.

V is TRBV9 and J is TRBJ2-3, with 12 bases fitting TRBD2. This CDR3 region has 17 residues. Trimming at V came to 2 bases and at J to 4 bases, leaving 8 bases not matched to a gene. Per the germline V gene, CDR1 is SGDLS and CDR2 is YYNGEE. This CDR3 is CASSVTRLAGVPDTQYF. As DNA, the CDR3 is TGTGCCAGCAGCGTGACAAGACTAGCGGGAGTTCCAGATACGCAGTATTTT. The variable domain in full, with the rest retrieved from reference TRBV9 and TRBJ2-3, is DSGVTQTPKHLITATGQRVTLRCSPRSGDLSVYWYQQSLDQGLQFLIQYYNGEERAKGNILERFSAQQFPDLHSELNLSSLELGDSALYFCASSVTRLAGVPDTQYFGPGTRLTVL.

The CDR3 nucleotides are TGTGCCAGCAGCTCCAGGAGGTACAATGAGCAGTTCTTC. Translated, it gives CASSSRRYNEQFF. The chain joins TRBV11-2 to TRBJ2-1; D perhaps matches TRBD2 (5 bases). The CDR3 runs 13 residues. Germline CDR1 SGHAT, CDR2 FQNNGV. The V gene lost 4 bases and the J gene lost 4 bases, with 8 bases spanning the gap. The whole variable domain, filled in from reference TRBV11-2 and TRBJ2-1, reads EAGVAQSPRYKIIEKRQSVAFWCNPISGHATLYWYQQILGQGPKLLIQFQNNGVVDDSQLPKDRFSAERLKGVDSTLKIQPAKLEDSAVYLCASSSRRYNEQFFGPGTRLTVL.

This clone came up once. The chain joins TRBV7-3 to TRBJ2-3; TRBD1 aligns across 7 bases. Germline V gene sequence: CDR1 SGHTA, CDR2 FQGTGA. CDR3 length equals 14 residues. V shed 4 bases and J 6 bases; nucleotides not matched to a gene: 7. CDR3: CASSYHGQADTQYF. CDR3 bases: TGTGCCAGCAGCTACCACGGACAGGCGGATACGCAGTATTTT.

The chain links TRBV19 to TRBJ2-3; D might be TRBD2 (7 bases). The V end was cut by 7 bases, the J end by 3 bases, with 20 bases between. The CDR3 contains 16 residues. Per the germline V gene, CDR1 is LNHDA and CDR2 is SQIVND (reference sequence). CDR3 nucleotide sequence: TGTGCCAGTACCCCCTCGGGGGGCGCTGGGACAGATACGCAGTATTTT. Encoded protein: CASTPSGGAGTDTQYF.

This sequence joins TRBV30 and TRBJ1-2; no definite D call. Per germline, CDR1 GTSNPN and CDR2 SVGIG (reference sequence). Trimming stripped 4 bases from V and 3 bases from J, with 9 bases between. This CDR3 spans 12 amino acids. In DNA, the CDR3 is TGTGCCTGGAAGTCATACTACTATGGCTACACCTTC. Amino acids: CAWKSYYYGYTF.

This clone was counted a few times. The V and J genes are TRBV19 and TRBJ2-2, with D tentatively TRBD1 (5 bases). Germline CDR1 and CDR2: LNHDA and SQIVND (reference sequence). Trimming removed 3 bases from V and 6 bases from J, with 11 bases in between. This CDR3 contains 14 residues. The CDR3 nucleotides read TGTGCCAGTAGTATCGGCAAAGGGGCCGGGGAGCTGTTTTTT. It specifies CASSIGKGAGELFF. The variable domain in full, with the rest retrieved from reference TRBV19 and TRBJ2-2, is DGGITQSPKYLFRKEGQNVTLSCEQNLNHDAMYWYRQDPGQGLRLIYYSQIVNDFQKGDIAEGYSVSREKKESFPLTVTSAQKNPTAFYLCASSIGKGAGELFFGEGSRLTVL.

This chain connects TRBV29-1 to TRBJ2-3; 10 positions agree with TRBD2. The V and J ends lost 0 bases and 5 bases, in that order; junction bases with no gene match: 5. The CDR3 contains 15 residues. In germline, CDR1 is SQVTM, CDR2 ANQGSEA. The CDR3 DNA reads TGCAGCGTTGAAGATCAGCGGGAGGGGGTAGATACGCAGTATTTT. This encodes CSVEDQREGVDTQYF.

The CDR3 DNA follows: TGTGCCAGCAGCCGGGACAGGGCGGGACCCTATGGCTACACCTTC. It encodes CASSRDRAGPYGYTF. The chain has TRBV5-8 and TRBJ1-2; the match to TRBD1 covers 9 bases. The CDR3 runs 15 residues. Losses at the gene ends were 4 bases for V and 4 bases for J; bases not matched to a gene: 8. Looked up from germline, CDR1 is SGHTS and CDR2 is YDEGEE.

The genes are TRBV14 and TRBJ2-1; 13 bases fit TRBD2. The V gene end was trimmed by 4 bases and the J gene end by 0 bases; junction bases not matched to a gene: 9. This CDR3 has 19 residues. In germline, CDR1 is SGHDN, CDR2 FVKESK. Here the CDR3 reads CASSRVLAGGISSYNEQFF. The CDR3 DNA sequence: TGTGCCAGCAGCCGAGTACTAGCGGGAGGGATTAGCTCCTACAATGAGCAGTTCTTC.

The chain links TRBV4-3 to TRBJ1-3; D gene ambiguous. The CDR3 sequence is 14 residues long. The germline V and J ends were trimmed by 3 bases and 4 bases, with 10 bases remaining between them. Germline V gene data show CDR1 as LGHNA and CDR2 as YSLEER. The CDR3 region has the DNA TGCGCCAGCAGCCAGGAGGACGGGGGAAACACCATATATTTT. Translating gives CASSQEDGGNTIYF.

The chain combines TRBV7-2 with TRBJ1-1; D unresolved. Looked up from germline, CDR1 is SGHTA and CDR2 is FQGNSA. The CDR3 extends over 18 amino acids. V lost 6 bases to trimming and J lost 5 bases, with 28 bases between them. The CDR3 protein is CASSQSSGYGRIRTEAFF. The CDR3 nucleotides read TGTGCCAGCAGTCAGAGCTCGGGGTACGGGCGCATACGGACTGAAGCTTTCTTT.

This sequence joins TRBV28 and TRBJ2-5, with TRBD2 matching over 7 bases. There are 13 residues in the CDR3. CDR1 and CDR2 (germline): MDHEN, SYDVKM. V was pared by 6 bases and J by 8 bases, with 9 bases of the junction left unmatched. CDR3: CASRYRAGTTQYF. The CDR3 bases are TGTGCCAGCAGGTATCGAGCGGGAACTACCCAGTACTTC.

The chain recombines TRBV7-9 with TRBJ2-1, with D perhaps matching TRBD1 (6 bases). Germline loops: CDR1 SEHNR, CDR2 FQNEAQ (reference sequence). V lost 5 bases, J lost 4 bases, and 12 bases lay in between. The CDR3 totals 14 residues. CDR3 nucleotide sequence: TGTGCCAGCAGCCGAAAGGACAGATACAATGAGCAGTTCTTC. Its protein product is CASSRKDRYNEQFF.

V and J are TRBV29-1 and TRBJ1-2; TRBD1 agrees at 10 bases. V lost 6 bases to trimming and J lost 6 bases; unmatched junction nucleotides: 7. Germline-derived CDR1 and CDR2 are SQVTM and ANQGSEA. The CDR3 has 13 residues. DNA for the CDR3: TGCAGCGTCAGACCGGGACAGGGGAATGGCTACACCTTC. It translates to CSVRPGQGNGYTF. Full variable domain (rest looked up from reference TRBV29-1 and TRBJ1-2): SAVISQKPSRDICQRGTSLTIQCQVDSQVTMMFWYRQQPGQSLTLIATANQGSEATYESGFVIDKFPISRPNLTFSTLTVSNMSPEDSSIYLCSVRPGQGNGYTFGSGTRLTVV.

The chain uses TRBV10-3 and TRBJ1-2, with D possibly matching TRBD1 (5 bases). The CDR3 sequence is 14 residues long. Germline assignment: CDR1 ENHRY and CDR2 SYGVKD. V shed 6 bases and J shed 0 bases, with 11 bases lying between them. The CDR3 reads CAIRTGTANYGYTF. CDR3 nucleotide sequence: TGTGCCATCAGAACAGGAACAGCTAACTATGGCTACACCTTC.

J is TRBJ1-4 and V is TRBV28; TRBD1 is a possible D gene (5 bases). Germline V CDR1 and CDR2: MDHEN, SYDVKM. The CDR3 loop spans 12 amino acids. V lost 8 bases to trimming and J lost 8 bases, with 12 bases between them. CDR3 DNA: TGTGCCAGCCGCCAAGCAGGGGAAAAACTGTTTTTT. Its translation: CASRQAGEKLFF. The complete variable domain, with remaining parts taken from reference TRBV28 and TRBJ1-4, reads DVKVTQSSRYLVKRTGEKVFLECVQDMDHENMFWYRQDPGLGLRLIYFSYDVKMKEKGDIPEGYSVSREKKERFSLILESASTNQTSMYLCASRQAGEKLFFGSGTQLSVL.

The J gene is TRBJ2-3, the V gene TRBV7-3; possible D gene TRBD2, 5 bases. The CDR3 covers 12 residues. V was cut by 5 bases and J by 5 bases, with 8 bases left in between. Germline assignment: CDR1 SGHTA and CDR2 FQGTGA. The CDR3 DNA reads TGTGCCAGCAGCGCCCGGGAAGATACGCAGTATTTT. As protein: CASSAREDTQYF.

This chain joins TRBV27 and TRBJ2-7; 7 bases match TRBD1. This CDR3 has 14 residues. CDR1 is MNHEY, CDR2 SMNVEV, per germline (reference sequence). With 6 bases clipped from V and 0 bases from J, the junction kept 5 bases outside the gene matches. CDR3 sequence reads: CASSNRGYSYEQYF. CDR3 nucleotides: TGTGCCAGCAGCAACAGGGGTTACTCCTACGAGCAGTACTTC.

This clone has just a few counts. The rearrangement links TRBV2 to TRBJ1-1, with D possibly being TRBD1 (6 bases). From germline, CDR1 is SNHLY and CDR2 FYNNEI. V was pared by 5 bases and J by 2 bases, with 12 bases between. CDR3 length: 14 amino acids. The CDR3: CASSPDRRNTEAFF. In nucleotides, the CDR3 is TGTGCCAGCAGTCCAGACAGGAGAAACACTGAAGCTTTCTTT.

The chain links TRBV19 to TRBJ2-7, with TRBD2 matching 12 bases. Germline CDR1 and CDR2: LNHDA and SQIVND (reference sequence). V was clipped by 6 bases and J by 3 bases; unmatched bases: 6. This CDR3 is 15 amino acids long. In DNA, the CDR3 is TGTGCCAGTAGACCGACTAGCGGGGGCTTCTACGAGCAGTACTTC. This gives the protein CASRPTSGGFYEQYF.

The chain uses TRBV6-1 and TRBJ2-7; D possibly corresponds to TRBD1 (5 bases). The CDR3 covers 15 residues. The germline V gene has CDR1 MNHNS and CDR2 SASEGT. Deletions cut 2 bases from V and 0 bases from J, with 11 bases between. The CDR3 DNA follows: TGTGCCAGCAGTGAAAAAGGGGCGAGCTCCTACGAGCAGTACTTC. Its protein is CASSEKGASSYEQYF.

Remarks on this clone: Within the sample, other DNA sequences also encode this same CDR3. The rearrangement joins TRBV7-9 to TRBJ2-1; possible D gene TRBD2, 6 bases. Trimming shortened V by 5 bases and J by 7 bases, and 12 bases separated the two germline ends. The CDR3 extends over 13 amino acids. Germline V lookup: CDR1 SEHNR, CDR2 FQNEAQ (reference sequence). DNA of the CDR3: TGTGCCAGCAGCCTGGGACTTTCTAATGAGCAGTTCTTC. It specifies CASSLGLSNEQFF.